This is a list of T cell receptor beta chains from one sample in a study of cytotoxic CD8 clonotypes in ibrutinib-treated CLL. Using immunoSEQ multiplex PCR, the repertoire was profiled, and TCRdb retains in-frame clones only, with some absent. The sample yields about 160,000 clones, roughly four fifths seen once. The sample in question was PBMCs, obtained after 12 months of ibrutinib treatment. The receptors stem from a human donor with chronic lymphocytic leukemia. CDR3s include the opening cysteine and the closing phenylalanine or tryptophan. A D gene is named only where the DNA matches it firmly. Clone size, where shown, is once, few, many, or a class for clones that have expanded.

size: -; J: TRBJ2-3; D: TRBD1; V: TRBV7-2; DNA: TGTGCCAGCAGCTTAGTAGCCGGGACAGGATTTCGCACAGATACGCAGTATTTT; CDR3: CASSLVAGTGFRTDTQYF
size: -; J: TRBJ2-5; D: -; V: TRBV7-3; DNA: TGTGCCAGCAGCTTAACGGGGGGATCAGAGACCCAGTACTTC; CDR3: CASSLTGGSETQYF
size: -; J: TRBJ1-3; D: -; V: TRBV20-1; DNA: TGCAGTGCCCCCGTCGGAAACACCATATATTTT; CDR3: CSAPVGNTIYF
size: -; J: TRBJ1-1; D: -; V: TRBV29-1; DNA: TGCAGCGTTGAAGATCTTGGGGGGCCCCCAGCTTTCTTT; CDR3: CSVEDLGGPPAFF
size: -; J: TRBJ1-5; D: -; V: TRBV7-9; DNA: TGTGCCAGCAGCCGAGGCGGCCAGGTCAATCAGCCCCAGCATTTT; CDR3: CASSRGGQVNQPQHF
size: -; J: TRBJ1-2; D: -; V: TRBV28; DNA: TGTGCCAGCAGCCCGGGTTTTGGCTACACCTTC; CDR3: CASSPGFGYTF
size: few; J: TRBJ1-5; D: -; V: TRBV2; DNA: TGTGCCAGCTCGATTTCAGTGAATCAGCCCCAGCATTTT; CDR3: CASSISVNQPQHF
size: -; J: TRBJ2-6; D: -; V: TRBV2; DNA: TGTGCCAGCAGTGACAACTCTGGGGCCAACGTCCTGACTTTC; CDR3: CASSDNSGANVLTF
size: once; J: TRBJ1-2; D: -; V: TRBV14; DNA: TGTGCCAGCAGCCAAGACTCCGGGGGTGGCTACACCTTC; CDR3: CASSQDSGGGYTF
size: -; J: TRBJ1-2; D: -; V: TRBV9; DNA: TGTGCCAGCAGCGTCCAACCAGGGGCCAGCTATGGCTACACCTTC; CDR3: CASSVQPGASYGYTF